Detailed here is one T cell receptor (beta chain). Its antigen has not been determined. No quality values exist for individual bases; no much larger clone is one base distant. CDR1 and CDR2, per the germline V gene, are SGHTA and FQGNSA. The CDR3 has 15 amino acids, counting the end cysteine and phenylalanine. The entry retains the CDR3 DNA only, 45 bases that are in frame from base 1. V was cut back by 5 bases and J by 0 bases, leaving a gap of 10 bases between them. The receptor library was made with the immunoSEQ multiplex PCR assay. For the multiplex PCR, a mixture combining 60 forward primers for TCR Vbeta segments and 13 reverse primers for TCR Jbeta segments was used. Amplification of the CDR3 region of rearranged TCR beta genes was performed with a multiplex PCR assay on genomic DNA. On the Illumina HiSeq System, the amplified TCR beta libraries were sequenced as 87-base-pair reads. From the authors' description of their analysis: A later analysis counted 65 million to 90 million unique TCR beta chains across the 700 or so repertoires, and approximately 11 million of these chains were shared by at least two donors. Raw reads were error-corrected and collapsed into unique sequences with a nearest-neighbor algorithm that merged closely related sequences to remove PCR and sequencing errors. CDR3 sequences were aligned to IMGT reference sequences to assign V, D and J gene segments. Each retained sequence needed at least a six-nucleotide match to both a V gene segment and a J gene segment. A rearrangement counted as productive if the CDR3 had no stop codons and remained in frame with V and J, and every other rearrangement counted as non-productive. Following IMGT convention, CDR3 was defined as the stretch from the second conserved V-encoded cysteine to the conserved J-encoded phenylalanine. The earlier analysis of 587 of the donors excluded sequences that lacked an unambiguous match to a single V gene segment. An earlier analysis of 587 of the donors classified V segments as functional when productive rearrangements were above 56.7% and as segregating when the standard deviation between donors was above 5%. A statistical classification framework was developed to diagnose cytomegalovirus status using the catalog of TCR beta chain sequences. V and J gene assignment, in a later analysis, came from comparing TCR nucleotide sequences with IMGT/GENE-DB human TR gene sequences. Using the TCRdist pipeline, a later analysis assigned CDR3 sequences along with most-parsimonious VDJ recombination scenarios. A later analysis defined each TCR beta chain by its CDR3 amino acid sequence plus V-gene family, and excluded reads lacking a unique V-gene family. To address suspected cross-contamination and a sequencing artifact, a later analysis removed over 500 highly shared, low-generation-probability nucleotide sequences. A later analysis calculated a clonal expansion index for each public chain from normalized within-repertoire ranks of inferred template counts. Generation probabilities in a later analysis came from a VDJ recombination model fitted to out-of-frame rearrangements, and those results were checked against IGoR. Hypergeometric tests were used in a later analysis to score TCR-TCR, TCR-HLA and TCR-CMV co-occurrence, with a repertoire-size bias correction applied to the TCR pairs. A later analysis estimated false discovery rates by permuting HLA or CMV assignments 20 times. In a later analysis, co-occurring TCRs were grouped using DBSCAN, and TCRdist sequence similarity was added for clustering within HLA-allele-positive subsets. Repertoires with fewer than 30,000 or more than 120,000 public chains, plus five repertoires with anomalous nucleotide sharing, were excluded from co-occurrence clustering. In its TCRdb copy, this immuneACCESS table keeps in-frame sequences only and misses some clones. Where compared with another copy, unresolved V genes explain less than half of these, and the others have no known cause. That table gives V, J and clone size, and the DNA gave D and trimming. The sample table shows a few hundred thousand clones, and roughly four fifths are seen once. The top ten clones comprise 8% of the sample.

These data are taken from a study of cytomegalovirus exposure and HLA in healthy donors (TCRdb year 2017). Regarding the complete study: In an earlier analysis of under 750 of the donors, 276 Gb of sequence data and approximately 100 million unique TCR beta sequences from 180 million or so T cells were reported. About five DR-DQ haplotypes were treated as single units for association and clustering because of strong linkage in the cohort. Alongside the repertoire data, information on donor age, sex, ethnicity and CMV serostatus was compiled. Typing coverage varied by locus: 629-630 donors for A, B, C, DRB1 and DQB1; approximately 500 for DQA1; over 600 for DPA1; fewer than 480 for DPB1. Among the roughly 400 genotyped donors, approximately 81% belonged to the genetic ancestry cluster associated with self-reported Caucasian donors. In a later analysis, previously published TCR beta repertoires from fewer than 750 donors were re-analyzed and high-resolution HLA genotyping was added so that TCR occurrence patterns could be studied. To predict cytomegalovirus infection status, the study combined high-throughput TCR immunosequencing, statistical association of individual TCRs with disease status, and machine learning. Rather than drawing on any new phenotypic data, the later analysis identified candidate immune exposures from TCR beta sequences and the way those sequences occurred across donors. The study profiled the T cell repertoires of hundreds of subjects by immunosequencing and related them to cytomegalovirus serostatus. Genome-wide SNP genotypes for about three fifths of the roughly 700 donors were used in a later genetic analysis, which treated that subset as a discovery cohort. In addition to the first cohort of about 650 subjects, a separate validation cohort of around 110 different subjects was used. All discovery cohort repertoires had been generated on a single sequencing platform. To decide whether each TCR beta V gene segment behaved as functional or pseudogenic, an earlier analysis of some 600 of the donors relied on high-throughput TCR beta sequencing. Across 300 to 400 genotyped donors of the cohort, an average of about 250,000 unique TCR beta nucleotide sequences per donor were sequenced, and roughly a sixth of those sequences were non-productive. Approximately 300 gigabases of sequencing data and roughly 90 million unique TCR sequences were included in an early release covering roughly 700 HLA-typed donors. HLA typing covered class I and class II loci at four-digit resolution. The aim of the study was to test whether cataloging public T cell receptors could identify signatures of past pathogen exposure. The research as a whole found: Compared with equally common non-associated chains, HLA-associated TCR beta chains in a later analysis were more clonally expanded and had lower generation probabilities. A total of roughly 160 TCR beta chains were listed by the study as associated with cytomegalovirus. In a later analysis, the rate of TCR association differed among HLA loci, with DRB1 alleles having the most associated TCRs and HLA-C alleles having the fewest. According to a later analysis, most CMV-associated TCR beta chains appeared to be HLA-restricted, and the HLA associations seemed to be driven largely by CMV exposure. Correlated functional status among segregating V segments might be attributable to linkage disequilibrium, but an unknown experimental factor could not be ruled out. While some public TCRs were present in many individuals, most TCR sequences turned up only very rarely across donors. The authors suggested that the approach could potentially be generalized to other disease states and immunological phenotypes. This cohort had only TCR beta chains sequenced, and the lack of alpha or paired-chain data limited which features could be detected. In a later genetic analysis, a missense DCLRE1C variant was associated with V-gene and J-gene trimming of TCR beta chains, and the association was replicated in an independent cohort. A later analysis reported that several top co-occurrence clusters appeared linked to parvovirus B19, influenza, CMV and Epstein-Barr virus. Because some donors lacked HLA typing at each locus, the association tests relied only on the typed subset. Strong co-occurrence of HLA alleles, especially DR and DQ, made assigning TCR associations to individual alleles difficult. A later analysis associated 15,000 or so TCR beta sequences with specific HLA alleles at a false discovery rate of 0.05. In a later genetic analysis, fewer N-insertions in productive TCRs were reported among donors in an Asian-associated ancestry cluster than the roughly 670-donor mean. The classifier was reported to diagnose cytomegalovirus status with high specificity and sensitivity in both the original cohort and the validation cohort. In an earlier analysis of roughly 560 of the donors, most TCR beta V segments were observed in productive rearrangements about 87% or about 30% of the time, broadly matching IMGT annotations. In vitro tests confirmed that a few of the cytomegalovirus-associated TCR beta chains recognize cytomegalovirus antigens. Because counts were too low, some 17 rarely observed V segments, including chromosome 9 orphons, were left out of the earlier analysis of a few hundred of the donors. Some IMGT-functional V segments, including TRBV6-2 and TRBV6-3, could not be told apart with the 87-base-pair reads, so those segments were excluded. A further reported finding was that TCR beta sequences accurately predicted the HLA-A and HLA-B alleles for most subjects in the first cohort. The presence/absence analyses assumed that sequencing depth was roughly uniform across donors, and that assumption may not be true. A cluster of highly shared sequence variants was judged likely to represent a technical artifact of the sequencing pipeline. CMV serostatus was the only immune exposure information available for the cohort.

The cohort was made up of under 800 healthy bone marrow donors. At the time of sampling, every cohort member was nominally healthy, though immune exposures that went unrecorded were likely present. The donor was CMV seropositive and was included in the group of 250 to 350 seropositive cohort members. A peripheral blood sample was provided by each donor, and peripheral blood mononuclear cells were used for TCR beta sequencing. The Qiagen DNeasy Blood Extraction Kit was used to extract genomic DNA from the blood cell samples. The sequence was collected from a woman aged 55-70 years in good health and CMV-seropositive. The sequencing input was PBMCs. The chain couples TRBV7-2 to TRBJ1-4, with the D gene uncertain. The DNA sequence follows: TGTGCCAGCAGCCCAGACTTTGCAACTAATGAAAAACTGTTTTTT. This is translated as CASSPDFATNEKLFF.